This T cell receptor (beta chain) was retrieved from a study of OX40 agonist ivuxolimab in advanced cancers. CDR1 and CDR2 from the germline V gene are SGHAT and FQNNGV. V was clipped by 1 base and J by 0 bases, with 15 bases between them. The CDR3 has 17 residues. The data were produced by immunoSEQ multiplex PCR, yet TCRdb's version contains in-frame clones alone and is incomplete. The sample holds approximately 31,000 clones, 89% seen once. This TCR was recovered from an adult with an advanced solid tumor such as melanoma, head and neck, liver or kidney cancer. Source: CD4+ or CD8+ T cells sorted from blood, taken in a trial of the OX40 agonist ivuxolimab. This chain links TRBV11-2 with TRBJ1-2; D might be TRBD1 (6 bases). The CDR3 DNA reads TGTGCCAGCAGCTTAGGGACAGCTATTAGATCTAACTATGGCTACACCTTC. Protein product: CASSLGTAIRSNYGYTF.